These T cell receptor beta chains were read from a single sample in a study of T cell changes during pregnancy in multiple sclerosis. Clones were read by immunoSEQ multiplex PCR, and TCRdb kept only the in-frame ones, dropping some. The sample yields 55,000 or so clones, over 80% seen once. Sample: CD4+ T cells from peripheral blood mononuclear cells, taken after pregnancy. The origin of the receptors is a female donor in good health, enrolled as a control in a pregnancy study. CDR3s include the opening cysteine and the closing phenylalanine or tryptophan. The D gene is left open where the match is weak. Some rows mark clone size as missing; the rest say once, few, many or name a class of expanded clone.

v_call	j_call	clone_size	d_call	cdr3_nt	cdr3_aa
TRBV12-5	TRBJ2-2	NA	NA	TGTGCTAGCGCTAGAGCCGCGAACACCGGGGAGCTGTTTTTT	CASARAANTGELFF
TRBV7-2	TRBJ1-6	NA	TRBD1	TGTGCCAGCAGACCAGGGGGCTCCTATAATTCACCCCTCCACTTT	CASRPGGSYNSPLHF
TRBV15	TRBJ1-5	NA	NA	TGTGCCACCAGCAGAGTGAAGAATAAGAGGGAACAGCCCCAGCATTTT	CATSRVKNKREQPQHF
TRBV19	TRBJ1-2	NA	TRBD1	TGTGCCACCTGCCCCGGGACAGGGACCGGCTACACCTTC	CATCPGTGTGYTF
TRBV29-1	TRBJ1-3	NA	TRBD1	TGCAGCGCAAGGACAGGCAACTCTGGAAACACCATATATTTT	CSARTGNSGNTIYF
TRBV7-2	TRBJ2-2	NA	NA	TGTGCCAGCAGCCTCTCTATTAACACCGGGGAGCTGTTTTTT	CASSLSINTGELFF
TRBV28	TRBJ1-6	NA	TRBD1	TGTGCCAGCAGTCCGGGACAGGGGAAGAATTCACCCCTCCACTTT	CASSPGQGKNSPLHF
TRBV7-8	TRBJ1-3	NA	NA	TGTGCCAGCAGCTTAATTGTGCGGGAAAGCTCTGGAAACACCATATATTTT	CASSLIVRESSGNTIYF
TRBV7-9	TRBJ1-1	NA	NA	TGTGCCAGCAGCCCACAATCTGTCCCTAACACTGAAGCTTTCTTT	CASSPQSVPNTEAFF
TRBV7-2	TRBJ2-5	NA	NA	TGTGCCAGCAGCCCGCGACAGAGTAAAGAGACCCAGTACTTC	CASSPRQSKETQYF
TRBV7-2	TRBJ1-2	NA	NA	TGTGCCAGCAGCTTAGGGGGGCAAGGCTATGGCTACACCTTC	CASSLGGQGYGYTF
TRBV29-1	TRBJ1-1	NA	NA	TGCAGCGCCGTGGACTGGAACACTGAAGCTTTCTTT	CSAVDWNTEAFF
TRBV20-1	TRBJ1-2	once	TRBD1	TGCAGTGCTCTTAACAGGGGCTTTAGCACCTTC	CSALNRGFSTF
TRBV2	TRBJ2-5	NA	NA	TGTGCCAGCAGTCCGACTACTCCGGAGACCCAGTACTTC	CASSPTTPETQYF
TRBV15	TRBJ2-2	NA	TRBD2	TGTGCCACCAGCAGAGACGGTCGGGGGGGAAGCGGGGAGCTGTTTTTT	CATSRDGRGGSGELFF
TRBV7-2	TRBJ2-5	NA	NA	TGTGCCAGCAGCCGACAGAGAACCCAAGAGACCCAGTACTTC	CASSRQRTQETQYF
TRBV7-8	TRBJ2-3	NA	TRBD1	TGTGCCAGCAGCTCCACCGGGACAGGGCAGTATTTT	CASSSTGTGQYF
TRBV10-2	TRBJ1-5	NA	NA	TGCGCCAGCAGCCCGGACAGCCTCAATCAGCCCCAGCATTTT	CASSPDSLNQPQHF
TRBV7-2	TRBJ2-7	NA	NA	TGTGCCAGCAGCTCGAGGGAGAGTAGCGGTAGCTCCTACGAGCAGTACTTC	CASSSRESSGSSYEQYF
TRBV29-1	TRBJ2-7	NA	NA	TGCAGCGTTGAGGAGAGGGCGGACTCCTACGAGCAGTACTTC	CSVEERADSYEQYF
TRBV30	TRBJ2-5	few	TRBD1	TGTGCCTGGAGTGTGAGCTTTCGGGGACAGAAAGAGACCCAGTACTTC	CAWSVSFRGQKETQYF
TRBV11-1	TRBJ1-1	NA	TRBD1	TGTGCCAGCAGCTCCCGGAATAGGGGGCACACTGAAGCTTTCTTT	CASSSRNRGHTEAFF
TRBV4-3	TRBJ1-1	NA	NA	TGCGCCAGCAGCCCAGGGGAGGGCACTGAAGCTTTCTTT	CASSPGEGTEAFF
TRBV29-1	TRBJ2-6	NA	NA	TGCAGCGTTGGGGGGCGGACCTCTGGGGCCAACGTCCTGACTTTC	CSVGGRTSGANVLTF
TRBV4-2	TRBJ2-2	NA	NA	TGTGCCAGCAGCCAAGATCTCGGTGGAGGCGGGGAGCTGTTTTTT	CASSQDLGGGGELFF
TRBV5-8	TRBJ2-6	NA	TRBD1	TGTGCCAGCAGCTTCGACAGGGCTGGGGCCAACGTCCTGACTTTC	CASSFDRAGANVLTF
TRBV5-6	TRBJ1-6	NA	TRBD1	TGTGCCAGCAGCTTTAAATTGACAGGGGGTAATTCACCCCTCCACTTT	CASSFKLTGGNSPLHF
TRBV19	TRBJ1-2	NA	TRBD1	TGTGCCAGCTCTCGACAGGGCTCTGGCTACACCTTC	CASSRQGSGYTF
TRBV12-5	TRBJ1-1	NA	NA	TGTGCTAGTGGTTTGCCACAGGGACAAGCTTTCTTT	CASGLPQGQAFF
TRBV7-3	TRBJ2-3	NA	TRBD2	TGTGCCAGCAGCCCCTACCTTGTAGCGGGGGCTAGGGATACGCAGTATTTT	CASSPYLVAGARDTQYF
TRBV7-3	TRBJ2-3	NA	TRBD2	TGTGCCAGCAGCTTCACTAGCGGGGGGGGAGGAGGCACAGATACGCAGTATTTT	CASSFTSGGGGGTDTQYF
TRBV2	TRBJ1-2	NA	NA	TGTGCCAGCAGTGCGATAGCTTTTTATGGCTACACCTTC	CASSAIAFYGYTF
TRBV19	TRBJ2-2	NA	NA	TGTGCCAGTAGTCCAGCAGGGGCCCTGAACACCGGGGAGCTGTTTTTT	CASSPAGALNTGELFF
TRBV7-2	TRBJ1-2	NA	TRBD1	TGTGCCAGCAGCACTCCCTCCCAACAGGGGACTAACTATGGCTACACCTTC	CASSTPSQQGTNYGYTF
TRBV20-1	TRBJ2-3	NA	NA	TGCAGTGCTACGAGCACAGATACGCAGTATTTT	CSATSTDTQYF
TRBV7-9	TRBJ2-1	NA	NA	TGTGCCAGCAGCCCACAGGGGTGGCGGGGAAATGAGCAGTTCTTC	CASSPQGWRGNEQFF
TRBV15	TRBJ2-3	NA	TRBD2	TGTGCCACCAGCAGAGCAACCCCGGGGGGTAGCACAGATACGCAGTATTTT	CATSRATPGGSTDTQYF
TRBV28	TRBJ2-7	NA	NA	TGTGCCAGCAGTTCTACCTTACTCTACGAGCAGTACTTC	CASSSTLLYEQYF
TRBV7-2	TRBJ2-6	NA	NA	TGTGCCAGCAGCCCACTCGCGGGACGTCTCTCTGGGGCCAACGTCCTGACTTTC	CASSPLAGRLSGANVLTF
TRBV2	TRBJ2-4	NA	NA	TGTGCCAGCAGTGAATCTTTTTCACTAGCCAAAAACATTCAGTACTTC	CASSESFSLAKNIQYF
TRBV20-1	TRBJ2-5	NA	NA	TGCAGTGGACTGAGACAAGAGACCCAGTACTTC	CSGLRQETQYF
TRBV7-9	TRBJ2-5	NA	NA	TGTGCCAGCAGCCCCCAGGTAGAGACCCAGTACTTC	CASSPQVETQYF
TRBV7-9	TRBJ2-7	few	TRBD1	TGTGCCAGCAGCAACCGGGACAGACCTCTGGAGCAGTACTTC	CASSNRDRPLEQYF
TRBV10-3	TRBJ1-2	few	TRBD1	TGTGCCATCAGGGGGACAGGGGTCTATGGCTACACCTTC	CAIRGTGVYGYTF
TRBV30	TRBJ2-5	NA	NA	TGTGCCTGGAGACAGGAAGAGACCCAGTACTTC	CAWRQEETQYF
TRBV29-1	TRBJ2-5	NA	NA	TGCAGCGTTGAAGGCGGGGTTTTCCAAGAGACCCAGTACTTC	CSVEGGVFQETQYF